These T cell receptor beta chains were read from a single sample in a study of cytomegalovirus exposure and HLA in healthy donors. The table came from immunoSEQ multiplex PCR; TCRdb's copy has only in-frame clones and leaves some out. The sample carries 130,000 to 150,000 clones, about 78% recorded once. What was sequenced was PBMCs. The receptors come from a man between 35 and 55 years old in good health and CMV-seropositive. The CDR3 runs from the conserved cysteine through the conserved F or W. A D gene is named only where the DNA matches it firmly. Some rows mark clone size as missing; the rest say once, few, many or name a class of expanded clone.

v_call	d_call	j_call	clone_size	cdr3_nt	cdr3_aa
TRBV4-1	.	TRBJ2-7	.	TGCGCCAGCAGCCAAACCGACACGGCGCTGAACGAGCAGTACTTC	CASSQTDTALNEQYF
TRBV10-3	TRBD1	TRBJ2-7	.	TGTGCCATCAGTGGGGACAGGGGCGGAAGTAACTCCTACGAGCAGTACTTC	CAISGDRGGSNSYEQYF
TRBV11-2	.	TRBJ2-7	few	TGTGCCAGCAGCTTAGCGGCTCGGGTCCACGAGCAGTACTTC	CASSLAARVHEQYF
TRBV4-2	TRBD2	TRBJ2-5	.	TGTGCCAGCAGCCAAGACGGGACTAGCGGGAGTACGGAGACCCAGTACTTC	CASSQDGTSGSTETQYF
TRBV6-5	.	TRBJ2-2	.	TGTGCCAGCAGTTACTTTTGGAGTGGGGAGCTGTTTTTT	CASSYFWSGELFF
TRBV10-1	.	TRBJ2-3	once	TGCGCCAGCAGTGAGTCGGGGGGTAGGACAGATACGCAGTATTTT	CASSESGGRTDTQYF
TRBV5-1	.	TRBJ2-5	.	TGCGCCAGCAGAGGAGGGCGTAATCAAGAAGAGACCCAGTACTTC	CASRGGRNQEETQYF
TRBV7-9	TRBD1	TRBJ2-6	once	TGTGCCAGCAGCTGGACAGGGGACGGGGCCAACGTCCTGACTTTC	CASSWTGDGANVLTF
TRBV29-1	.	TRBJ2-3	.	TGCAGCGTTGCCTTGCCCACCGAGCATGACCCCAGGCTAGTCCTGAGCGGGGATACGCAGTATTTT	CSVALPTEHDPRLVLSGDTQYF
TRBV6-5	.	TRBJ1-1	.	TGTGCCAGCAGTTACGGGCAGGGGAACACTGAAGCTTTCTTT	CASSYGQGNTEAFF
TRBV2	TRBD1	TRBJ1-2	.	TGTGCCAGCAGGGGGACAGTCTATGGCTACACCTTC	CASRGTVYGYTF
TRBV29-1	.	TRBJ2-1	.	TGCAGCGTTGACGCGGATAACGACAATGAGCAGTTCTTC	CSVDADNDNEQFF
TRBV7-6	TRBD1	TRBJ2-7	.	TGTGCCAGCAGCTCCATCAGGGACAGGACCTACGAGCAGTACTTC	CASSSIRDRTYEQYF
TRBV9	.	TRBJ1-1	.	TGTGCCAGCAGCTCCCGTCGGGGGACTGAAGCTTTCTTT	CASSSRRGTEAFF
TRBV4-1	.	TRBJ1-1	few	TGCGCCAGCAGCCTGTTAATAGGGGGGAACACTGAAGCTTTCTTT	CASSLLIGGNTEAFF
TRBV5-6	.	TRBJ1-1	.	TGTGCCAGCAGACTGACAGGTGGGGGGAACACTGAAGCTTTCTTT	CASRLTGGGNTEAFF
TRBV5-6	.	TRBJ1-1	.	TGTGCCAGCAGCTCGGGGAACAGCGGAGCTTTCTTT	CASSSGNSGAFF
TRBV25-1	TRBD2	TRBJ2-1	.	TGTGCCAGCAGCTTAGCGGGGAGCTCCTACAATGAGCAGTTCTTC	CASSLAGSSYNEQFF
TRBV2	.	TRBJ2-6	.	TGTGCCAGCAGTGAAGGGTACGGGGGGCTTGGGGCCAACGTCCTGACTTTC	CASSEGYGGLGANVLTF
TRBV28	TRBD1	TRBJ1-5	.	TGTGCCAGCAGTTTACCACAGGGGCCCGGTCAGCCCCAGCATTTT	CASSLPQGPGQPQHF
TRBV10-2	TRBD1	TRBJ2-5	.	TGCGCCAGCAGTGACGTCTGGCAGGGGGTAGGTGAAGAGACCCAGTACTTC	CASSDVWQGVGEETQYF
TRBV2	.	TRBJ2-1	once	TGTGCCAGCAGTTTCCCTTTGGGGGGTGAGCAGTTCTTC	CASSFPLGGEQFF
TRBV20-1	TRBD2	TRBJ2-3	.	TGCAGTGCCCGGGAGGTCGCTACGCAGTATTTT	CSAREVATQYF
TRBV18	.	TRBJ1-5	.	TGTGCCAGCTCACCCTCCCAAGCCAATCAGCCCCAGCATTTT	CASSPSQANQPQHF
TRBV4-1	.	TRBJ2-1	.	TGCGCCAGCAGCCGCGCGACTAGCAATGAGCAGTTCTTC	CASSRATSNEQFF
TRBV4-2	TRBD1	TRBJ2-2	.	TGTGCCAGCAGCCAAGATGAGGGGGCAGCCAACACCGGGGAGCTGTTTTTT	CASSQDEGAANTGELFF
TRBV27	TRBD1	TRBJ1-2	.	TGTGCCAGCGGAAACCCGGGACAGGTCCTTTCGAGCGGCTACACCTTC	CASGNPGQVLSSGYTF
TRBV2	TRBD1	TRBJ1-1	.	TGTGCCAGCAGCCGGGACAGACAACGGGGGAACACTGAAGCTTTCTTT	CASSRDRQRGNTEAFF
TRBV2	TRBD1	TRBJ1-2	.	TGTGCCAGCAGTACCGGACAGGTCTATGGCTACACCTTC	CASSTGQVYGYTF
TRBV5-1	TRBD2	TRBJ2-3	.	TGCGCCAGCAGTCTTGGGACTAGCGGGGGGGCCTCAGATACGCAGTATTTT	CASSLGTSGGASDTQYF
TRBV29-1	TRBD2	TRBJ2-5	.	TGCAGCGTGGAACCGGGACTAGCGGGGCCATCCGGGACCCAGTACTTC	CSVEPGLAGPSGTQYF
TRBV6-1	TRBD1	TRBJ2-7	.	TGTGCCAGCACCCCGGGACAGGGCTACGAGCAGTACTTC	CASTPGQGYEQYF
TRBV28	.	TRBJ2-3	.	TGTGCCAGCAGTTTATTAGGACGGGGTAGCACAGATACGCAGTATTTT	CASSLLGRGSTDTQYF
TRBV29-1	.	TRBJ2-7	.	TGCAGTGGGGAGAAAAACTACGAGCAGTACTTC	CSGEKNYEQYF
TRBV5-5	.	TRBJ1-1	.	TGTGCCAGCAGCTTCCAGGGTAACACTGAAGCTTTCTTT	CASSFQGNTEAFF
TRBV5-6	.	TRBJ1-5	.	TGTGCCAGCAGCCGAACCCCAGGGGTAGGCCAGCCCCAGCATTTT	CASSRTPGVGQPQHF
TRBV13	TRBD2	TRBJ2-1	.	TGTGCCAGCAGTTTAGGGGTCGGGGGGGCCTTGGACAATGAGCAGTTCTTC	CASSLGVGGALDNEQFF
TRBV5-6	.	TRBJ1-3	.	TGTGCCAGCAGCTTGATCAGTGGAAACACCATATATTTT	CASSLISGNTIYF
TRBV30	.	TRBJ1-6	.	TGTGCCTGGAGTGTACGGGTCCCTTATAATTCACCCCTCCACTTT	CAWSVRVPYNSPLHF
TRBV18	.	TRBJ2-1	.	TGTGCCAGCTCACCCCTTCCGACTTACAATGAGCAGTTCTTC	CASSPLPTYNEQFF
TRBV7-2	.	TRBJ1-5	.	TGTGCCAGCAGCCCTACAGATTCCCAGCCCCAGCATTTT	CASSPTDSQPQHF
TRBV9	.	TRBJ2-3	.	TGTGCCAGCAGCCCTCACCTTAGCGGCTCTAGCACAGATACGCAGTATTTT	CASSPHLSGSSTDTQYF
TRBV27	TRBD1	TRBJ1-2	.	TGTGCCAGCAGACTGACAGGGAACTATGGCTACACCTTC	CASRLTGNYGYTF
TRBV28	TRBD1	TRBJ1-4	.	TGTGCCAGCCAGACGCGGGACAGGGCACTGGCAACTAATGAAAAACTGTTTTTT	CASQTRDRALATNEKLFF
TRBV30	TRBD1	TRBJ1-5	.	TGTGCCTGGAGTGTACAGACAGGGGCCCGACAGCCCCAGCATTTT	CAWSVQTGARQPQHF
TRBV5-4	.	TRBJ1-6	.	TGTGCCAGCTCCCATGGGGGGAGCTGGGACCTAAATTCACCCCTCCACTTT	CASSHGGSWDLNSPLHF
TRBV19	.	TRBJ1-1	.	TGTGCCAGTAGTATACCCAGGGTGGGCACTGAAGCTTTCTTT	CASSIPRVGTEAFF
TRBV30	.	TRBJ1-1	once	TGTGCCTGGATACATGCGGGGGGAAGGACTGAAGCTTTCTTT	CAWIHAGGRTEAFF
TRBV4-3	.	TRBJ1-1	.	TGCGCCAGCAGCCCAAGAGGAAGCGGGAACACTGAAGCTTTCTTT	CASSPRGSGNTEAFF
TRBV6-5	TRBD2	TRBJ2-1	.	TGTGCCATCGGGAGCGGGAGGGCCCGCAATGAGCAGTTCTTC	CAIGSGRARNEQFF
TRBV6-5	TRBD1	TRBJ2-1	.	TGTGCCAGCAGCCCCGACAGGGACTACAATGAGCAGTTCTTC	CASSPDRDYNEQFF
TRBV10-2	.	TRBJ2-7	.	TGCGCCAGCGCAGGGGTTAATGGAGTCTACGAGCAGTACTTC	CASAGVNGVYEQYF
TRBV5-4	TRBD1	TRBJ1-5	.	TGTGCCAGCAGCTCCGGGACAGGGTACAATCAGCCCCAGCATTTT	CASSSGTGYNQPQHF
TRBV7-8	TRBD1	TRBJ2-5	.	TGTGCCAGCAGCCCGCATCCGACGTACAGGGGCGAACGAGGGGAGACCCAGTACTTC	CASSPHPTYRGERGETQYF
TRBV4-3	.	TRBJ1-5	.	TGCGCCAGCAGCCAAGATCGAGGGTACCAGCCCCAGCATTTT	CASSQDRGYQPQHF
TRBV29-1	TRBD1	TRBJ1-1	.	TGCAGCGGCTCTCAGGGGGTTTGGGGCACTGAAGCTTTCTTT	CSGSQGVWGTEAFF
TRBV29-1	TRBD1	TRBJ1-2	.	TGCAGCGTCGGGACAGGGGGCATGGCCAACCCTTCTTATGGCTACACCTTC	CSVGTGGMANPSYGYTF